This section outlines one TCR beta chain sequence together with its context. Its antigen is not known. Sequencing was performed with immunoSEQ multiplex PCR; in TCRdb, only in-frame clones are kept and a portion is missing. Among more than 90,000 clones, 90% were seen once, and the ten largest hold approximately 1.2%. The CDR3 is 12 residues long. After removal of 4 bases from V and 15 bases from J, the junction contained 7 bases not matched to a gene. CDR1 SGHDT and CDR2 YYEEEE come from the germline V gene. This sample was taken from a study of T cell responses to AZD1222 COVID-19 vaccine. Whole-study results and caveats: Among AZD1222 vaccinees, only five or six were seropositive at baseline. Every sample of the repertoires postdated the peak T cell response. Per reports, nearly half of all spike-specific TCRs target regions that are unmutated in variants.

The material was peripheral blood, obtained on day 0 of AZD1222 vaccination. The chain joins TRBV5-6 to TRBJ1-6, with 7 bases aligning to TRBD1. This TCR derives from an adult in good health. CDR3 protein: CASSAPGTVLHF. The CDR3 nucleotides read TGTGCCAGCAGCGCACCCGGGACAGTCCTCCACTTT.